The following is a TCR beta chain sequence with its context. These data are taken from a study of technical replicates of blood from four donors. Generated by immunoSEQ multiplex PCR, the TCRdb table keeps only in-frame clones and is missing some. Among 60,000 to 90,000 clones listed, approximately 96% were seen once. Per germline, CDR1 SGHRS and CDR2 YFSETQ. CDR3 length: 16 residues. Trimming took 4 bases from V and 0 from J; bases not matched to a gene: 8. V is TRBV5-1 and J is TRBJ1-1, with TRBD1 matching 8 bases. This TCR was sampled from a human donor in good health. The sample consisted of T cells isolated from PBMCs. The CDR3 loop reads CASSKDRARMNTEAFF. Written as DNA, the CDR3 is TGCGCCAGCAGCAAGGACAGGGCGAGGATGAACACTGAAGCTTTCTTT.